The clone carrying this T cell receptor (beta chain) occurred once. There are 15 residues in the CDR3. V was shortened by 5 bases and J by 5 bases, with 18 bases between the two germline ends. Germline V gene sequence: CDR1 SGHVS, CDR2 FQNEAQ. Time point of the sample: persistent/refractory GD, antithyroid drugs over 5 years with positive TRAb. Scientists built the TCR library using RNA that was extracted from PBMCs. Arm-PCR of CDR3 regions and iRepertoire HTBI primers were used to build TCR beta libraries. A single record per CDR3 protein comes from TCRdb applying MiXCR to the multiplex PCR reads. This repertoire shows hundreds of thousands of distinct CDR3 sequences, under 25% found once; its top ten account for about 6.6%. The data belong to a study of regulatory T cells in long-lasting Graves disease.

The sequencing used peripheral blood mononuclear cells (PBMCs), collected when the disease was refractory, from a patient treated with antithyroid drugs. The rearrangement uses TRBV7-8 and TRBJ2-5, with a possible D match to TRBD1 (5 bases). The clonotype was recovered from a female donor with Graves disease. The CDR3 DNA reads as TGTGCCAGCAGCCCCCCAGGGTTACCGTCGGAGACCCAGTACTTC. This codes for CASSPPGLPSETQYF.